The sequence of this T cell receptor (beta chain) was determined in a study of OX40 agonist ivuxolimab in advanced cancers. A note on the overall study: Ivuxolimab, which targeted the costimulatory receptor OX40 (CD134), was an agonistic, fully human IgG2 monoclonal antibody. Intravenous ivuxolimab was administered to patients every 2 weeks at six dose levels: 0.01, 0.1, 0.3, 1.5, 3 and 10 mg/kg. Of the roughly 50 dose-escalation patients, hepatocellular carcinoma was present in around 20, melanoma in approximately 15, renal cell carcinoma in 9 and head and neck cancer in 9. The dose-escalation cohort was about 87% male with a mean age of about 65 years, ranging from roughly 20 to 80. Patients were allowed to have had prior anti-PD-1, anti-PD-L1 or anti-CTLA-4 therapy, and roughly 40% of the dose-escalation patients had been treated with checkpoint inhibitors. Partial responses occurred in three dose-escalation patients, of whom one had hepatocellular carcinoma and two had cutaneous melanoma. The purpose of peripheral TCRbeta sequencing was to test whether ivuxolimab changed TCR sequence diversity and led to clonal T-cell expansion. The monotherapy dose-escalation portion (N ≈ 50 patients) of the phase I ivuxolimab trial is reported in the paper.

With regard to this clone: Its binding antigen is unknown. There are no base qualities to consult, and no much larger clone falls within one base.

For sequencing of the TCRbeta CDR3 region, genomic DNA was extracted from the sorted cells. The immunoSEQ Assay was used to sequence the TCRbeta CDR3 regions. Imported from immuneACCESS, the table was reduced by TCRdb to in-frame sequences with V and J called. These copies leave out some clones; in studies compared against another copy, an unresolved V gene accounts for under half, and the cause of the remainder is not known. Within this sample are 50,000 to 65,000 clones, with approximately 90% of them counted one time only. Of the sample, 0.7% to 0.9% is held by the ten largest clones. Sequences LNHDA (CDR1) and SQIVND (CDR2) are obtained from the germline V gene (reference sequence). The CDR3 sequence holds 15 residues, the cysteine and phenylalanine included. The kept DNA is CDR3 alone, 45 bases in frame from the first base. The trim is 5 bases for V and 4 bases for J, with a gap of 17 bases between the germline ends.

On the study overall, not on this receptor specifically: At doses of 0.1 to 3.0 mg/kg, clonal expansion of both CD4+ and CD8+ T cells in blood was seen between baseline and week 6. In the 0.1-3.0 mg/kg groups, partial responders had among the lowest normalized peripheral clonal expansion, particularly in CD8+ T cells. On average, CD8+ T cells showed more expanded clones than CD4+ T cells after ivuxolimab. The antigen specificity of the clonally expanded peripheral T cells was not determined. Low levels of normalized T-cell clonal expansion were also seen in some patients who did not respond.

The trial excluded patients who had a history of autoimmune disease or who were on systemic immunosuppression. In every dose cohort, peripheral blood was drawn for TCR sequencing at baseline, cycle 4 day 1, and cycle 7 day 1. Samples came from an open-label, multicenter, first-in-human phase I dose-escalation trial of ivuxolimab. Adults with locally advanced or metastatic melanoma, renal cell, hepatocellular, or head and neck squamous cell carcinoma were enrolled in the trial. Before TCR sequencing, CD4+ T cells and CD8+ T cells were sorted from peripheral blood as separate populations. Sequencing used CD4+ or CD8+ T cells sorted from blood, obtained in a trial of the OX40 agonist ivuxolimab. The rearranged chain carries TRBV19 and TRBJ1-2; the D gene cannot be resolved reliably. The source of this sequence is an adult with an advanced solid tumor such as melanoma, head and neck, liver or kidney cancer. The nucleotide sequence is given as TGTGCCAGTAGTTCCCCTCGGGAGAGACTCTATGGCTACACCTTC. It encodes CASSSPRERLYGYTF.